The text below deals with one T cell receptor beta chain. The authors' processing: Estimation of nucleated cell counts was performed using reference gene primer amplification. Only in-frame clones appear in the TCRdb table, and some are missing; sequencing was by immunoSEQ multiplex PCR. V, J and clone size are taken as reported in that table, and D and trimming were inferred from the DNA itself. The repertoire holds approximately 190,000 clones, with roughly 84% as singletons. This sample was included in a study of blood T cell repertoires in COVID-19. The germline V gene has CDR1 SGHTA and CDR2 FQGNSA. CDR3 length: 13 residues. Trimming pared 5 bases from V and 3 bases from J, leaving 10 bases between. Those designated as exposed participants met a COVID-19 case within 2 weeks before study entry.

This rearrangement joins TRBV7-2 to TRBJ1-1; D unclear. The source of this sequence is a woman in her thirties who had been exposed to COVID-19. Material: PBMCs or T cells enriched from blood (not recorded which). CDR3 sequence: CASSLDTYTEAFF. CDR3 DNA: TGTGCCAGCAGCCTAGACACCTACACTGAAGCTTTCTTT.